The sequence of this T cell receptor (beta chain) was determined in a study of neurological immune-mediated disorders (dated by TCRdb to between 2018 and 2021). In the study overall: Peripheral blood TCR-beta repertoires from patients with HTLV-I-associated myelopathy (HAM/TSP), patients with multiple sclerosis, and healthy controls were compared in the study using UMI-based sequencing. Alongside PBMC samples, the set of about 100 TCR-beta libraries contained longitudinal samples, technical triplicates, and paired CD4+ and CD8+ T-cell subsets that had been sorted. The cohort was made up of 68 subjects, consisting of some 15 HAM/TSP patients, about 35 multiple sclerosis patients and about 20 healthy controls. The full study reports these points: TCR clonal expansion was greatest in HAM/TSP patients and smallest in MS patients, who ranked below even healthy controls. Across subjects, expanded clones never shared an identical CDR3 amino acid sequence, which suggests that the TCR-beta repertoires in every group were private.

To synthesize cDNA, template-switch 5'RACE was performed with a primer carrying a 10-nucleotide random unique molecular identifier so that each TCR transcript was tagged. Every sequencing run yielded over 190 million TCR-beta sequences covering 15-18 subjects. The RNeasy kit was used for extraction of total RNA. TCR-beta VDJ regions were amplified with primers for the TCR constant region and the 5'RACE anchor, using the KAPA Real-time Library Amplification kit. Sample indexes and Illumina adaptors were added in a first PCR, after which library yield was increased in a second PCR. After Ampure bead purification, the TCR product of roughly 650 bp was size-selected on a 2% E-gel SizeSelection system. Before pooling, library quality was checked on a Bioanalyzer, concentration was measured with Qubit, and libraries were quantified with the Kapa Library Quantification kit. An Illumina HiSeq 2500 was used to sequence the libraries paired-end at 2 x 150 bp. To increase sequence diversity, roughly 25-31% phiX was spiked into each library pool. Per the authors' processing: Quality-filtered reads were processed with the UMI-based MiGEC pipeline, and over 90% of raw TCR sequences were removed by the MiGEC pipeline during error correction. IMGT germline references were used for aligning VDJ genes, and each clonotype was defined as a unique CDR3 amino acid sequence together with its V-J genes. Clonal expansion, Shannon diversity and CDR3 relatedness (CalcPairwiseDistances, ClusterSamples) were evaluated with VDJtools, and phylogenetic trees were built with CLCbio workbench. Expanded clones were defined as having at least 8 unique UMIs, based on coefficient-of-variation modelling across technical triplicates. TCRdb reworked the public reads: Q25 trimming with fastp, MiXCR clone assembly, productive beta chains retained. Merged by CDR3 protein, the rows form single entries marked with the most common genes and DNA. Clone size and V and J calls follow TCRdb, not the original study. Counted in this sample were 14,000 or so distinct CDR3 sequences; 10% of them appeared once. Together, the top ten hold approximately 24% of the sample.

Relative to germline, V is 6 bases shorter and J is 6 bases shorter, with 21 bases between their ends. As encoded in the germline V gene (reference sequence), CDR1 is DFQATT while CDR2 is SNEGSKA. From its cysteine to its phenylalanine, the CDR3 spans 15 amino acids. Just CDR3 DNA is preserved here, 45 bases in frame from base 1. This clonotype was recorded at least ten times. Its recognized antigen is unknown. Base qualities are not provided; no much larger clone lies one nucleotide away. Healthy controls were blood bank volunteers in Maryland, USA. For unsorted PBMC libraries, 2 million PBMCs were used after storage in RNAlater at -80 degrees C until RNA extraction. PBMCs were separated from peripheral blood using Ficoll-Hypaque density gradient centrifugation and then cryopreserved in liquid nitrogen.

The sequence is built from TRBV20-1 and TRBJ2-1, with a weak D call of TRBD2 (5 bases match). The specimen was PBMCs. The receptor comes from a middle-aged woman in good health. The bases read TGCAGTGCGAAGATCCTAGCTTCCCCTAGCAATGAGCAGTTCTTC. It encodes CSAKILASPSNEQFF.